Listed below are T cell receptor beta chains from one sample, sequenced in a study of regulatory T cells in long-lasting Graves disease. TCRdb re-derived calls from the multiplex PCR reads in MiXCR, one entry per CDR3 protein. The sample lists about 440,000 distinct CDR3 sequences, about a sixth occurring once. These sequences were also reported in another study, on T cells in Graves' hyperthyroidism and ophthalmopathy.

The sample was peripheral blood mononuclear cells (PBMCs), taken at new diagnosis, from a patient treated with antithyroid drugs. The source of these receptors is a woman aged 18-29 years with Graves disease. Each CDR3 is given with its conserved first and last residue. The D gene is left open where the match is weak. Size tells how often a clone was seen (once, few, many) or the class of an expanded clone, and some rows leave it out.

TRBV5-4	TRBD2	TRBJ2-7	NA	CASSTSGAIYEQYF	TGTGCCAGCAGCACTAGCGGGGCCATCTACGAGCAGTACTTC
TRBV30	TRBD1	TRBJ2-2	NA	CAWSLMTGVGELFF	TGTGCCTGGAGTCTGATGACAGGGGTCGGGGAGCTGTTTTTT
TRBV7-9	NA	TRBJ2-7	many	CASSLVPGSAEGYEQYF	TGTGCCAGCAGCTTAGTTCCGGGGTCCGCCGAGGGCTACGAGCAGTACTTC
TRBV28	TRBD1	TRBJ2-1	many	CASSFSGRFLRDRRAEYNEQFF	TGTGCCAGCAGTTTTAGTGGACGGTTCCTCCGGGACAGGAGAGCGGAATACAATGAGCAGTTCTTC
TRBV7-7	NA	TRBJ2-7	NA	CESVGAYEQYF	TGTGAATCGGTGGGGGCTTACGAGCAGTACTTC
TRBV6-2/TRBV6-3	TRBD2	TRBJ2-1	NA	CASRRGGFYNEQFF	TGTGCCAGCAGACGGGGGGGGTTCTACAATGAGCAGTTCTTC
TRBV3-1	TRBD2	TRBJ2-1	NA	CASSRTSGENEQFF	TGTGCCAGCAGCCGGACTAGCGGGGAGAATGAGCAGTTCTTC
TRBV5-1	NA	TRBJ2-3	many	CASRRGTTSTDTQYF	TGCGCCAGCCGACGAGGGACAACTAGCACAGATACGCAGTATTTT
TRBV19	NA	TRBJ2-3	NA	CASSPSIRGGTDTQYF	TGTGCCAGTAGTCCGTCGATCAGGGGCGGAACAGATACGCAGTATTTT
TRBV20-1	NA	TRBJ2-1	many	CSARFRGVGSYLEQFF	TGCAGTGCTAGATTCCGTGGGGTCGGGAGCTACTTGGAGCAGTTCTTC
TRBV7-2	NA	TRBJ2-3	many	CASLPGAAGGHTQYF	TGTGCCAGCCTACCGGGGGCGGCAGGGGGACATACGCAGTATTTT
TRBV24-1	NA	TRBJ2-7	NA	CATSDTDRSYEQYF	TGTGCCACCAGTGATACAGACAGGTCCTACGAGCAGTACTTC
TRBV5-6	NA	TRBJ2-2	few	CASRATGELFF	TGTGCCAGCAGAGCTACCGGGGAGCTGTTTTTT
TRBV10-3	NA	TRBJ1-2	few	CAISGSALYGYTF	TGTGCCATCAGTGGGTCCGCCCTCTATGGCTACACCTTC
TRBV6-2/TRBV6-3	NA	TRBJ1-1	NA	CASSYSRFLNTEAFF	TGTGCCAGCAGTTACTCCCGGTTTTTGAACACTGAAGCTTTCTTT
TRBV4-2	NA	TRBJ2-3	many	CASSQDPQGRGSTDTQYF	TGTGCCAGCAGCCAAGACCCACAGGGGAGGGGAAGCACAGATACGCAGTATTTT
TRBV28	TRBD2	TRBJ2-5	NA	CASSTGLAEETQYF	TGTGCCAGCAGTACAGGACTAGCGGAAGAGACCCAGTACTTC
TRBV28	NA	TRBJ1-3	NA	CASSLFSGAGSGNTIYF	TGTGCCAGCAGTTTATTTTCAGGGGCCGGCTCTGGAAACACCATATATTTT
TRBV5-1	TRBD2	TRBJ2-1	few	CASSPGLAPDNEQFF	TGCGCCAGCAGCCCCGGACTAGCGCCGGACAATGAGCAGTTCTTC
TRBV30	NA	TRBJ2-1	few	CAWGNTRVGVYNEQFF	TGTGCCTGGGGTAACACACGTGTTGGGGTCTACAATGAGCAGTTCTTC
TRBV20-1	NA	TRBJ1-3	NA	CSVRQPTGNTIYF	TGCAGTGTTAGACAGCCGACTGGAAACACCATATATTTT
TRBV7-9	NA	TRBJ1-1	few	CASSFRRGTEAFF	TGTGCCAGCAGCTTCCGGAGGGGCACTGAAGCTTTCTTT